Listed below are T cell receptor beta chains from one sample, sequenced in a study of breast tumors, draining lymph nodes, adjacent tissues. TCRdb re-analysed the multiplex PCR reads in MiXCR, keeping a single row per CDR3 protein. The data hold about 180,000 distinct CDR3 sequences, with about 33% observed a single time. Source material: axillary lymph node tissue. These receptors were taken from a female donor with breast cancer. Some clones in this sample may be carry-over from other donors' samples. CDR3s include the opening cysteine and the closing phenylalanine or tryptophan. D genes are given only for firm matches. Clone size is given for some rows only: seen once, a few or many times, or a class if the clone is expanded.

j_gene | v_gene | d_gene | abundance | CDR3nt | CDR3aa
TRBJ2-2 | TRBV25-1 | - | many | TGTGCCAGCAGTCGGGGACAACGCACCGGGGAGCTGTTTTTT | CASSRGQRTGELFF
TRBJ1-5 | TRBV2 | TRBD1 | - | TGTGCCAGCAGGGGGGACAGGGGGCGAGGGAATCAGCCCCAGCATTTT | CASRGDRGRGNQPQHF
TRBJ1-3 | TRBV5-1 | - | many | TGCGCCAGCAGCGAGTCAGGGTCTAAAAACACCATATATTTT | CASSESGSKNTIYF
TRBJ1-6 | TRBV5-5 | - | many | TGTGCCAGCAGCTTGCTAGGAGATTCACCCCTCCACTTT | CASSLLGDSPLHF
TRBJ1-2 | TRBV28 | TRBD1 | - | TGTGCCAGCCATTCCCGGGACAGGGGAGAAAACTATGGCTACACCTTC | CASHSRDRGENYGYTF
TRBJ2-7 | TRBV4-3 | TRBD2 | many | TGCGCCAGCAGCCAAGTCTCAGCGGGAGAGAACGAGCAGTACTTC | CASSQVSAGENEQYF
TRBJ2-7 | TRBV7-2 | TRBD2 | many | TGTGCCAGCAGCATGTATAGCGGGGCTTCCTACGAGCAGTACTTC | CASSMYSGASYEQYF
TRBJ2-3 | TRBV7-2 | TRBD2 | many | TGTGCCAGCAGCTCAGCGGGGTCCACAGATACGCAGTATTTT | CASSSAGSTDTQYF
TRBJ2-5 | TRBV12-3/TRBV12-4 | - | many | TGTGCCAGCAGTCAGTACAGGGTTCAGGGGGAGACCCAGTACTTC | CASSQYRVQGETQYF
TRBJ2-5 | TRBV6-5 | - | - | TGTGCCAGCAGTTCCCTACGGATCGGGGGTCGTGAGACCCAGTACTTC | CASSSLRIGGRETQYF
TRBJ1-2 | TRBV12-3/TRBV12-4 | - | many | TGTGCCAGCAGTTTAGCACGTGACGGCTACACCTTC | CASSLARDGYTF
TRBJ2-5 | TRBV27 | - | many | TGTGCCAGCAAGCGTGGTAGTTCGCGCCAAGAGACCCAGTACTTC | CASKRGSSRQETQYF
TRBJ2-3 | TRBV4-1 | - | many | TGCGCCAGCAGCCAGCCGACTAGTAAGGTGGGGGATACGCAGTATTTT | CASSQPTSKVGDTQYF
TRBJ2-7 | TRBV12-3/TRBV12-4 | - | many | TGTGCCAGCTGCCCTGAGGCGGTAACCTACGAGCAGTACTTC | CASCPEAVTYEQYF
TRBJ2-1 | TRBV6-4 | - | many | TGTGCCAGCAGTGACCGGGGAGGGGGCAGGGATGAGCAGTTCTTC | CASSDRGGGRDEQFF
TRBJ1-2 | TRBV6-5 | - | many | TGTGCCAGCAGTTACGGGACATCAGCAAATGGCTACACCTTC | CASSYGTSANGYTF
TRBJ1-5 | TRBV2 | - | many | TGTGCCAGCAGTGGAGGTAGCAATCAGCCCCAGCATTTT | CASSGGSNQPQHF
TRBJ2-1 | TRBV4-3 | - | many | TGCGCCAGCAGCTTCCAAGCGGATCTGACTGGTGAGCAGTTCTTC | CASSFQADLTGEQFF
TRBJ1-6 | TRBV10-3 | - | many | TGTGCCATCGCGCGGACAGCTAATTCACCCCTCCACTTT | CAIARTANSPLHF
TRBJ2-5 | TRBV5-6 | - | many | TGTGCCAGCAGCTCCACCTGGGCCCGAGAGACCCAGTACTTC | CASSSTWARETQYF
TRBJ2-5 | TRBV7-9 | TRBD2 | many | TGTGCCAGCCTAGCGGGGGTTCAAGAGACCCAGTACTTC | CASLAGVQETQYF
TRBJ1-4 | TRBV5-1 | - | many | TGCGCCAGCAGCTCGGATGCAGGCCCGCTAAATGAAAAACTGTTTTTT | CASSSDAGPLNEKLFF
TRBJ2-1 | TRBV6-5 | TRBD1 | many | TGTGCCAGCAGGACGGGACAGGGAGGAAGCGGGAAATACAATGAGCAGTTCTTC | CASRTGQGGSGKYNEQFF
TRBJ2-3 | TRBV4-2 | - | many | TGTGCCAGCAGCCAAGATTTTTCCGGCGGCACAGATACGCAGTATTTT | CASSQDFSGGTDTQYF
TRBJ1-1 | TRBV12-3/TRBV12-4 | - | - | TGTGCCAGCAGTTTAGGTGGCCGTGAAGCTTTCTTT | CASSLGGREAFF
TRBJ1-4 | TRBV3-1 | - | once | TGCGCCAGCAGCCTTGGGACTGGGGTGTTTTTT | CASSLGTGVFF
TRBJ2-7 | TRBV6-1 | - | few | TGTGCCAGCAGACAAGCGCCGGGACACGGAGCCTTC | CASRQAPGHGAF
TRBJ1-2 | TRBV20-1 | TRBD1 | many | TGCAGTGCTCGCGGACAGGGGAACTATGGCTACACCTTC | CSARGQGNYGYTF
TRBJ2-3 | TRBV13 | TRBD2 | - | TGTGCCAGCAGCCGCTCGGCTAGCGGGGGAGTTGTAGATACGCAGTATTTT | CASSRSASGGVVDTQYF
TRBJ1-6 | TRBV14 | - | few | TGTGCCAGCAGCCTGAACCAGGATTCACCCCTCCACTTT | CASSLNQDSPLHF
TRBJ1-4 | TRBV19 | - | many | TGTGCCAGTAGGATTTGGGGTCTGGCAACTAATGAAAAACTGTTTTTT | CASRIWGLATNEKLFF
TRBJ1-2 | TRBV29-1 | - | once | TGCAGCGTTGAAGACCCAGGTGGGAATGGCTACACCTTC | CSVEDPGGNGYTF
TRBJ2-5 | TRBV3-1 | TRBD2 | - | TGTGCCAGCAGCCCCCCGGGACTAGCGGGAGTGGAGACCCAGTACTTC | CASSPPGLAGVETQYF
TRBJ2-2 | TRBV20-1 | TRBD2 | - | TGCAAACCTAATGGGGGACTAGCCGGGGAGCTGTTTTTT | CKPNGGLAGELFF
TRBJ2-2 | TRBV19 | TRBD2 | many | TGTGCCAGTAGTATGGGGTTGCTAGCGGGATTGACCGGGGAGCTGTTTTTT | CASSMGLLAGLTGELFF
TRBJ2-3 | TRBV7-8 | TRBD2 | - | TGTGCCAGCAGCCTAGCGGGAGAGCTCGGGGATACGCAGTATTTT | CASSLAGELGDTQYF
TRBJ1-2 | TRBV6-1 | TRBD1 | few | TGTGCCAGCGGAACAGGGGATTTTTATGGCTACACCTTC | CASGTGDFYGYTF
TRBJ2-1 | TRBV20-1 | - | many | TGCAGTGCTTGGGACTTTACCTCCTACAATGAGCAGTTCTTC | CSAWDFTSYNEQFF
TRBJ2-2 | TRBV7-2 | TRBD1 | many | TGTGCCAGCAGCTTAGCGAGGGCGATTACCGGGACAGGGGGTCCCTGGATGGTAACCGGGGAGCTGTTTTTT | CASSLARAITGTGGPWMVTGELFF
TRBJ2-7 | TRBV3-1 | - | many | TGTGCCAGCAGCCACCTTGACCTGGAGCAGTACTTC | CASSHLDLEQYF
TRBJ2-7 | TRBV27 | - | many | TGTGCCAGCAGCGCGCGCGGGCGCGAGCAGTACTTC | CASSARGREQYF
TRBJ1-5 | TRBV6-5 | - | many | TGTGCCATCGCCGCAGGGAGGGGTCAGCCCCAGCATTTT | CAIAAGRGQPQHF
TRBJ2-7 | TRBV6-1 | TRBD2 | many | TGTGCCAGCACCCTAGCGGCCACGGTTTGGGAGCAGTACTTC | CASTLAATVWEQYF
TRBJ2-5 | TRBV29-1 | TRBD1 | - | TGCGGCGGGGAGGCGGACAGGGGGCGTTCTGAGACCCAGTACTTC | CGGEADRGRSETQYF
TRBJ2-7 | TRBV29-1 | - | - | TGCAGCTTGGGGCTGACCTACGAGCAGTACTTC | CSLGLTYEQYF
TRBJ1-3 | TRBV7-6 | - | many | TGTGCCAGCAGCTTATGGACTGGGCAGCCAAATCCTGGAAACACCATATATTTT | CASSLWTGQPNPGNTIYF
TRBJ2-3 | TRBV20-1 | TRBD1 | - | TGCAGTACTCCCGGGACAGGGGCGCGAGATACTCAGTATTTT | CSTPGTGARDTQYF
TRBJ2-6 | TRBV5-6 | - | - | TGTGCCAGCAGCGGTGGGGGGGCCAACGTCCTGACTTTC | CASSGGGANVLTF
TRBJ2-1 | TRBV7-3 | - | many | TGTGCCAGCAGCTCGCTGGCGGGCAATGAGCAGTTCTTC | CASSSLAGNEQFF
TRBJ1-4 | TRBV25-1 | TRBD1 | - | TGTGCCAGCAGTGACAGGGGGCTTGAAAAACTGTTTTTT | CASSDRGLEKLFF
TRBJ1-5 | TRBV27 | - | many | TGTGCCAGCAGTTATATGGGTCAGCCCCAGCATTTT | CASSYMGQPQHF
TRBJ2-1 | TRBV5-1 | TRBD1 | many | TGCGCCAGCAGCTTCGAGGGGGCGCAGGAGCAGTTCTTC | CASSFEGAQEQFF
TRBJ1-2 | TRBV5-1 | - | - | TGCGCCAGCAGCTGGAACTACGATGGCTACACCTTC | CASSWNYDGYTF
TRBJ2-1 | TRBV4-1 | TRBD1 | many | TGCGCCAGCAGCCAAACCATGGGACAGCTCTCCTACAATGAGCAGTTCTTC | CASSQTMGQLSYNEQFF
TRBJ2-1 | TRBV5-4 | - | - | TGTGCCAGCAGCTTGGCTAATGGGCAGTTCTTC | CASSLANGQFF
TRBJ1-1 | TRBV30 | - | few | TGTGCCTGGAGGCGACCGGGACACCGGAACACTGAAGCTTTCTTT | CAWRRPGHRNTEAFF
TRBJ1-3 | TRBV6-2/TRBV6-3 | TRBD1 | - | TGTGCCAGCAGTCACCAGGGGGCCGGAAACACCATATATTTT | CASSHQGAGNTIYF
TRBJ2-7 | TRBV11-2 | TRBD1 | many | TGTGCCAGCAGCTTAACCCGGGACAGGGTAGGTTACGAGCAGTACTTC | CASSLTRDRVGYEQYF
TRBJ2-5 | TRBV20-1 | - | - | TGCAGTGCTAGAGATTCTCAAGCGGCGACGACCCAGTACTTC | CSARDSQAATTQYF